This T cell receptor (beta chain) was identified during a study of tissue T cells after allogeneic stem cell transplantation. TCRbeta CDR3 was sequenced at survey depth with template counts. TCRdb's copy holds only in-frame clones and misses some; the assay was immunoSEQ multiplex PCR. The top ten hold 20% to 25% of the sample, which has around 6,400 clones, approximately 54% seen once. As for this clone: Its target is unknown. The junction differs from germline at one of its ends, possibly a read error.

This CDR3 region has 13 residues. The germline V gene has CDR1 GTSNPN and CDR2 SVGIG (reference sequence). Study-level findings and limits: Tissue-detected TCR repertoire was only partly captured by blood and spleen T cells.

V gene TRBV30 combines with J gene TRBJ1-6; D not certain. The TCR was taken from a female donor at least 60 years old with lung cancer. This material consisted of duodenum tissue, taken at autopsy. This CDR3 is CIARVSYNSPLHF. The CDR3 DNA is TGCATAGCACGGGTGTCCTATAATTCACCCCTCCACTTT. Drawing the rest from reference TRBV30 and TRBJ1-6, the complete variable domain is SQTIHQWPATLVQPVGSPLSLECTVEGTSNPNLYWYRQAAGRGLQLLFYSVGIGQISSEVPQNLSASRPQDRQFILSSKKLLLSDSGFYLCIARVSYNSPLHFGNGTRLTVT.